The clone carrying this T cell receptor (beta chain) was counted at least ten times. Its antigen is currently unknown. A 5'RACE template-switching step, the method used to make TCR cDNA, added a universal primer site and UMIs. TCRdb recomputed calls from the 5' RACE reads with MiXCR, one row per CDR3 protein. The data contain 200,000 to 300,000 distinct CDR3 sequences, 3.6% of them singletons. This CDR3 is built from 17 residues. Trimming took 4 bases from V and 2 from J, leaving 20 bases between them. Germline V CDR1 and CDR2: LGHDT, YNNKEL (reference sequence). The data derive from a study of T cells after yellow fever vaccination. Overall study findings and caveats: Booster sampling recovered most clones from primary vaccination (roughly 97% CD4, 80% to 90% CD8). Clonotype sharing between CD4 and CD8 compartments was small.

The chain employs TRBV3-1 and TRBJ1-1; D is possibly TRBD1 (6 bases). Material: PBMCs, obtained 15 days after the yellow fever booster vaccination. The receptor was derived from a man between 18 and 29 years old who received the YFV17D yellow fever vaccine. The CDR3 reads CASSPYRVLQGNTEAFF. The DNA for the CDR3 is TGTGCCAGCAGCCCGTACCGAGTTTTACAGGGCAACACTGAAGCTTTCTTT. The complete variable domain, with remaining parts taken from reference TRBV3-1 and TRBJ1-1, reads DTAVSQTPKYLVTQMGNDKSIKCEQNLGHDTMYWYKQDSKKFLKIMFSYNNKELIINETVPNRFSPKSPDKAHLNLHINSLELGDSAVYFCASSPYRVLQGNTEAFFGQGTRLTVV.